This T cell receptor (beta chain) was sequenced in a study of blood T cells in healthy people across ages. The germline gives CDR1 SQVTM, CDR2 ANQGSEA. Trimming shortened V by 3 bases and J by 12 bases, and 10 bases separated the two germline ends. The CDR3 covers 10 residues. This clonotype was counted a few times. Primed by a sample-barcoded 5' primer and a J-beta primer mix, a second PCR proceeded for roughly 7 to 12 cycles. One entry per CDR3 protein, called by TCRdb with MiXCR from the 5' RACE reads. The repertoire holds roughly 800,000 distinct CDR3 sequences, about 37% seen once, with over 10% in the top ten.

This chain joins TRBV29-1 and TRBJ2-3, with a possible D match to TRBD2 (5 bases). The sample comprised blood. The clonotype originates from a man aged 18 to 29 in good health. The CDR3 DNA reads as TGCAGCGTTGACGGACGGGATCAGTATTTT. This sequence encodes CSVDGRDQYF.